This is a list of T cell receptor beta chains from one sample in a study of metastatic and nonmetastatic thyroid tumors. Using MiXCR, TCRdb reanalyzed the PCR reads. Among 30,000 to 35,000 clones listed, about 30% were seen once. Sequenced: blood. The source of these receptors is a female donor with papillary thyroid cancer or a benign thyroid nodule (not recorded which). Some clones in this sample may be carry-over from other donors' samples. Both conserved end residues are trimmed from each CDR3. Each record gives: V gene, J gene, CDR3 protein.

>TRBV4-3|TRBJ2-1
ASSTGQYNEQF
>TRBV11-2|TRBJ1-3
ASSLVCDISSGSSGNTIY
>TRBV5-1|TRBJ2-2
ASSRMVGGAGTGGLF
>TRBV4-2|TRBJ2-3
ASSPTGTGGSKDTKY
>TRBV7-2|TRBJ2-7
ASSWGSSGSYEQY
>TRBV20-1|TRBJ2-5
SARDQEVFRETQY
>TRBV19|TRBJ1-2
ASSISPHRGYGYT
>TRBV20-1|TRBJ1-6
SARDSSNSPLH
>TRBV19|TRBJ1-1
ASNNIFSLNTEAF
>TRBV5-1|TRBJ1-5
ASSPGGGQPQH
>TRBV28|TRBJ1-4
ASSLMQLMKNCF
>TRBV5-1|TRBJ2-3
ASSLAGPRTDTQY
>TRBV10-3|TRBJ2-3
ATRLAGGVGNTDTQY
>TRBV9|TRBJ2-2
ASRVDDRALNTGELS
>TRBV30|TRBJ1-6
ASSPLH
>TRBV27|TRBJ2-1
AINPVQIYNEQF
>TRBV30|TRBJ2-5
AWTPGAQETQY